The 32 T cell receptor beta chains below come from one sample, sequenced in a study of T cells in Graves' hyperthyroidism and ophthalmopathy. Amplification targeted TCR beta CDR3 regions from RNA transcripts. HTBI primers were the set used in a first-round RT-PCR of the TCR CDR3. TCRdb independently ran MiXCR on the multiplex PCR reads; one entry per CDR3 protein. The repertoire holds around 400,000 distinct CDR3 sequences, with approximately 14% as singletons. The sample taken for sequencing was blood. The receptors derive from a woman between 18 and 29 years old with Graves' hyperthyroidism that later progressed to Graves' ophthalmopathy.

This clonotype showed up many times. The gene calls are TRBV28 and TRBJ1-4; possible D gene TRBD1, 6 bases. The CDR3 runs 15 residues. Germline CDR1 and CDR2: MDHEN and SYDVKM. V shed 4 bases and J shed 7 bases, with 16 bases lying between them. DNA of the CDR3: TGTGCCAGCAGTTCCTCCGGGACACTGGTTGAAAAACTGTTTTTT. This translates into CASSSSGTLVEKLFF.

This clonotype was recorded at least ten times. The chain's CDR3 is CASTNNPGAKETQYF. CDR3 sequence (DNA): TGTGCCAGCACCAACAATCCGGGGGCGAAAGAGACCCAGTACTTC. The chain is built from TRBV5-6 and TRBJ2-5, with D possibly called TRBD1 or TRBD2 (6 bases each). Germline CDR1 and CDR2: SGHDT and YYEEEE. This CDR3 region has 15 residues. V was clipped by 6 bases and J by 3 bases, with 18 bases between them.

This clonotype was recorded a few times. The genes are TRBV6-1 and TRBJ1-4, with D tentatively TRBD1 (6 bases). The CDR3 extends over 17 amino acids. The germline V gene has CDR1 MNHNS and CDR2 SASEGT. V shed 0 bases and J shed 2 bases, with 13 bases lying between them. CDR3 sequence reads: CASSEARWTVTNEKLFF. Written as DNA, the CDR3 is TGTGCCAGCAGTGAAGCGCGATGGACAGTCACTAATGAAAAACTGTTTTTT.

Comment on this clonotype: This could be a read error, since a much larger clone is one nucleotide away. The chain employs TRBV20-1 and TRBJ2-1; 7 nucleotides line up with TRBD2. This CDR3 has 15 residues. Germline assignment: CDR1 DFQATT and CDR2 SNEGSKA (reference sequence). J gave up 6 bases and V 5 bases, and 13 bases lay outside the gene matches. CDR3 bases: TGCAGTGCTCCCTCCGGGAGCGGGGATTCCAATGAGCAGTTCTTC. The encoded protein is CSAPSGSGDSNEQFF.

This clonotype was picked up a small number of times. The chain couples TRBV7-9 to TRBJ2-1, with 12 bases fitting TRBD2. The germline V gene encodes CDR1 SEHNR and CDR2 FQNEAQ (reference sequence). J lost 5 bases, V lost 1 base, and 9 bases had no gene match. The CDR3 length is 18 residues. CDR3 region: CASSLVASGRAPDNEQFF. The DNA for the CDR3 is TGTGCCAGCAGCTTAGTGGCTAGCGGGAGGGCCCCGGACAATGAGCAGTTCTTC.

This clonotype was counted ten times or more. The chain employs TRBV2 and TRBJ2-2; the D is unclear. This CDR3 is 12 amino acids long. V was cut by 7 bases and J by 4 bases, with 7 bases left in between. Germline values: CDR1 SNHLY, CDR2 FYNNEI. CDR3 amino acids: CASISSTGELFF. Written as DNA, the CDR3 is TGTGCCAGCATTAGTTCCACCGGGGAGCTGTTTTTT. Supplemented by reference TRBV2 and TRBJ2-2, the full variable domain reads EPEVTQTPSHQVTQMGQEVILRCVPISNHLYFYWYRQILGQKVEFLVSFYNNEISEKSEIFDDQFSVERPDGSNFTLKIRSTKLEDSAMYFCASISSTGELFFGEGSRLTVL.

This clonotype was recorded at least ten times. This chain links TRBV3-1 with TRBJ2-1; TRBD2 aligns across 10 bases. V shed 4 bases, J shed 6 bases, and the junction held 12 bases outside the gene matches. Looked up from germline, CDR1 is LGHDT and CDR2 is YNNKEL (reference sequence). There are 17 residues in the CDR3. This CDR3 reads CASSPSYRVAGGNEQFF. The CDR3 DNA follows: TGTGCCAGCAGCCCCTCTTACAGGGTAGCGGGAGGCAATGAGCAGTTCTTC.

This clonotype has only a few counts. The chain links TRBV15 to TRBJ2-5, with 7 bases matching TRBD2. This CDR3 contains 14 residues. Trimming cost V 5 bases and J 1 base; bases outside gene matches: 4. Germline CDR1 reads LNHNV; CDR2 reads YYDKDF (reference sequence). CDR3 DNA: TGTGCCACCAGCCTAGCGGAACGCCAAGAGACCCAGTACTTC. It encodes CATSLAERQETQYF. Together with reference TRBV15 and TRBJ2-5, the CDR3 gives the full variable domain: DAMVIQNPRYQVTQFGKPVTLSCSQTLNHNVMYWYQQKSSQAPKLLFHYYDKDFNNEADTPDNFQSRRPNTSFCFLDIRSPGLGDTAMYLCATSLAERQETQYFGPGTRLLVL.

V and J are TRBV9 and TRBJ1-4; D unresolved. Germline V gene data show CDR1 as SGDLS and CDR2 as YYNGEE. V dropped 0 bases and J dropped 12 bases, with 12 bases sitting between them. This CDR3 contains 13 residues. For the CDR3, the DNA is TGTGCCAGCAGCGTAGGTGGGTCTTCGGAACTGTTTTTT. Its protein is CASSVGGSSELFF.

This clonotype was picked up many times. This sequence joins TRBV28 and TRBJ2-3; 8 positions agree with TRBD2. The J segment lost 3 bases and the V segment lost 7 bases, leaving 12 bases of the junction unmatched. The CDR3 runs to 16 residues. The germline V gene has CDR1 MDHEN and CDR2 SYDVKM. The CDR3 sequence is CASTPFGPSGTDTQYF. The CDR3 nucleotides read TGTGCCAGCACTCCATTCGGGCCTAGCGGGACAGATACGCAGTATTTT.

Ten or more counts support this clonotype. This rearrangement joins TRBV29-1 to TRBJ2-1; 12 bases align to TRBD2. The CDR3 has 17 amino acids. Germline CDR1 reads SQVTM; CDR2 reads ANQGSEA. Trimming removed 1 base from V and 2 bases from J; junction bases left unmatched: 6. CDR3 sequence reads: CSVEGLAGASTYNEQFF. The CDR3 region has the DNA TGCAGCGTTGAAGGACTAGCGGGAGCGTCCACCTACAATGAGCAGTTCTTC.

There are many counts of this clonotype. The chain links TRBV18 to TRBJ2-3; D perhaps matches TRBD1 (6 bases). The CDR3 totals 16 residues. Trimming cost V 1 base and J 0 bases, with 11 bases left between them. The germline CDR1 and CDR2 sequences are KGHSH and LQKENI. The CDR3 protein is CASSPQQGPSTDTQYF. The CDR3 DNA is TGTGCCAGCTCACCACAACAGGGCCCGAGCACAGATACGCAGTATTTT.

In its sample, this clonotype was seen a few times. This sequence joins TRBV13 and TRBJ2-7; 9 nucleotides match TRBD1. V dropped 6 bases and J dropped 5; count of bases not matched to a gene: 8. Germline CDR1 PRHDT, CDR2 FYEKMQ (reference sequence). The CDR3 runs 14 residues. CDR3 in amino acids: CASSPGTGNDEQYF. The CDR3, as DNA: TGTGCCAGCAGTCCCGGGACAGGGAACGACGAGCAGTACTTC. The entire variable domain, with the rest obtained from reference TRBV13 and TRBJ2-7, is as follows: AAGVIQSPRHLIKEKRETATLKCYPIPRHDTVYWYQQGPGQDPQFLISFYEKMQSDKGSIPDRFSAQQFSDYHSELNMSSLELGDSALYFCASSPGTGNDEQYFGPGTRLTVT.

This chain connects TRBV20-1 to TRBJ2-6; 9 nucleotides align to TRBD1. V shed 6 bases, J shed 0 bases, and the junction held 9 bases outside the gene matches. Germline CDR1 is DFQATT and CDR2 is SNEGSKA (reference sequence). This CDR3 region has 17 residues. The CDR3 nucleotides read TGCAGTGCCGGAGGCCGGGACAGGGACTCTGGGGCCAACGTCCTGACTTTC. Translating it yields CSAGGRDRDSGANVLTF.

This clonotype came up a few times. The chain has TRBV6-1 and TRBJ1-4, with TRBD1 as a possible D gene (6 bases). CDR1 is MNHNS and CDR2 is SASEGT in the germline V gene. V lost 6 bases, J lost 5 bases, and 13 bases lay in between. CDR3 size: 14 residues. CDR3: CASRKQGPNEKLFF. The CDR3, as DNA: TGTGCCAGCAGGAAACAGGGTCCCAATGAAAAACTGTTTTTT.

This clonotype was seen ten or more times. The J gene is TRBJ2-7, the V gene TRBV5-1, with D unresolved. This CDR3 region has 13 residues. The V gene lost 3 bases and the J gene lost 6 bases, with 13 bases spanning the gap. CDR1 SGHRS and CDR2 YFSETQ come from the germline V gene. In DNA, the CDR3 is TGCGCCAGCAGCTCGGGCCCCGGTGGCGAGCAGTACTTC. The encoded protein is CASSSGPGGEQYF.

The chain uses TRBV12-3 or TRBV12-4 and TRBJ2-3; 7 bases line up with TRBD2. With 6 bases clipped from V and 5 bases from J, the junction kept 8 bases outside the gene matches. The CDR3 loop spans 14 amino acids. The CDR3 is CASSLWTSQDTQYF. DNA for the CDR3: TGTGCCAGCAGCCTGTGGACTAGTCAAGATACGCAGTATTTT.

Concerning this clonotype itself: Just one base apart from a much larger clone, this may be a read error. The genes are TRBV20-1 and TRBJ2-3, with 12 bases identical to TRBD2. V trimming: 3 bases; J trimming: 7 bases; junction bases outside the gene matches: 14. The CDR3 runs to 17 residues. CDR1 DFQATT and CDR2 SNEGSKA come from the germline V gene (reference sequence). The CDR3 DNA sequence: TGCAGTGCTAGTCTTTTTAGGACTAGCGGGACCGTACATACGCAGTATTTT. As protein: CSASLFRTSGTVHTQYF.

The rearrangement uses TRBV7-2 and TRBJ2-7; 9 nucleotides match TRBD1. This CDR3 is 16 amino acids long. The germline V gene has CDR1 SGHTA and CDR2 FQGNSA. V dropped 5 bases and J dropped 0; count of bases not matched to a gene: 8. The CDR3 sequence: CASSARGTGNSYEQYF. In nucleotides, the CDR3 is TGTGCCAGCAGCGCTAGGGGGACAGGGAACTCCTACGAGCAGTACTTC.

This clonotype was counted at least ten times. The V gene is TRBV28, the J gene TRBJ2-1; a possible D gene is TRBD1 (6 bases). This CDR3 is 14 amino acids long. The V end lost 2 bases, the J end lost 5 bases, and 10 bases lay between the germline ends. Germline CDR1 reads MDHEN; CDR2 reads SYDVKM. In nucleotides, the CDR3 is TGTGCCAGCAGTTTAAACAGGGCGAACAATGAGCAGTTCTTC. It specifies CASSLNRANNEQFF.

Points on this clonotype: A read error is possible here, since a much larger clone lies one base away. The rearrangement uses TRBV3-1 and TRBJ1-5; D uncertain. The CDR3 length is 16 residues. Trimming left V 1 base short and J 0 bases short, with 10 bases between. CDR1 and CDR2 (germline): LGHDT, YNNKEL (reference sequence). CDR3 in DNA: TGTGCCAGCAGCCAAGGCGGAGGGCATAGCAATCAGCCCCAGCATTTT. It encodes CASSQGGGHSNQPQHF.

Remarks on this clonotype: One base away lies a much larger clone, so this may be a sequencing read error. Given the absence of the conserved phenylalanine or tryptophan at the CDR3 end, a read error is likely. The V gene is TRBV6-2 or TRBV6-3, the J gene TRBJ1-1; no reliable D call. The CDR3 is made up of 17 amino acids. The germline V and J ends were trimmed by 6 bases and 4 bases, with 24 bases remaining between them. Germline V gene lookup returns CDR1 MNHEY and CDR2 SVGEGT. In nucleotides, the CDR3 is TGTGCCAGCAGCCCCCGGGTCGGGCGGACGTCAGGCACTGAAGCTTTCCTT. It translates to CASSPRVGRTSGTEAFL.

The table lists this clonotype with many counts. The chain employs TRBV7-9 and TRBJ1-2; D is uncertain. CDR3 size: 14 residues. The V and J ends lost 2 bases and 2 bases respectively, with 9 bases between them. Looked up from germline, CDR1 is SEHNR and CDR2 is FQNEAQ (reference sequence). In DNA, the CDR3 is TGTGCCAGCAGCTTATTGACCAACAACTATGGCTACACCTTC. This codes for CASSLLTNNYGYTF. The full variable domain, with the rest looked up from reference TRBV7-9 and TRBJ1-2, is DTGVSQNPRHKITKRGQNVTFRCDPISEHNRLYWYRQTLGQGPEFLTYFQNEAQLEKSRLLSDRFSAERPKGSFSTLEIQRTEQGDSAMYLCASSLLTNNYGYTFGSGTRLTVV.

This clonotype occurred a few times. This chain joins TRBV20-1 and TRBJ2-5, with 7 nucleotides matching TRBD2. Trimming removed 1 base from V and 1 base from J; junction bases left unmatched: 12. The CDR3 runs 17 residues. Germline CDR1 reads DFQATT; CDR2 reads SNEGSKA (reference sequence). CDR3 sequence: CSARARLAGALQETQYF. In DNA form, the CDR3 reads TGCAGTGCTAGAGCGCGGCTGGCGGGAGCGCTCCAAGAGACCCAGTACTTC.

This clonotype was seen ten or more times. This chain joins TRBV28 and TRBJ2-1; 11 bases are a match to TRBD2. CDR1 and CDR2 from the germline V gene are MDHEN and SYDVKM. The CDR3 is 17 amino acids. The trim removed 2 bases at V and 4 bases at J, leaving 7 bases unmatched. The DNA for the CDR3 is TGTGCCAGCAGTTTAAGTTGGACTAGCGGGTTTTACAATGAGCAGTTCTTC. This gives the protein CASSLSWTSGFYNEQFF.

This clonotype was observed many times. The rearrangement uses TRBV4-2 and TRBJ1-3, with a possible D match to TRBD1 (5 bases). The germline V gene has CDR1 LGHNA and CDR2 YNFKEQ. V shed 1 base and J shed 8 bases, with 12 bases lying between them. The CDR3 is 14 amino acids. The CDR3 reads CASSQVGGADTIYF. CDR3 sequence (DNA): TGTGCCAGCAGCCAAGTGGGTGGGGCGGACACCATATATTTT.

CDR3 amino acids: CSVEGNYEQYF. The DNA of the CDR3 is TGCAGCGTTGAAGGTAATTACGAGCAGTACTTC. The chain links TRBV29-1 to TRBJ2-7; no reliable D call. The CDR3 loop spans 11 amino acids. The V gene's germline CDR1 is SQVTM and CDR2 ANQGSEA. V shed 1 base and J shed 4 bases, with 5 bases lying between them.

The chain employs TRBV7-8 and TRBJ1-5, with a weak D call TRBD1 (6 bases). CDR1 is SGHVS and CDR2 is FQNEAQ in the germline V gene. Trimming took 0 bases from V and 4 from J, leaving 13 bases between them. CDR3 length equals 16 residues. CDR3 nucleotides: TGTGCCAGCAGCTTAGCGTCCCCAGGGGTGAATCAGCCCCAGCATTTT. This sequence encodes CASSLASPGVNQPQHF.

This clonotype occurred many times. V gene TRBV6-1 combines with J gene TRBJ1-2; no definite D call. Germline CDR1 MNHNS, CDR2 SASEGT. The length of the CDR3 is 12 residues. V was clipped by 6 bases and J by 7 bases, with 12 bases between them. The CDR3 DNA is TGTGCCAGCAGCTCAATTTACTCTGGCTACACCTTC. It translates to CASSSIYSGYTF.

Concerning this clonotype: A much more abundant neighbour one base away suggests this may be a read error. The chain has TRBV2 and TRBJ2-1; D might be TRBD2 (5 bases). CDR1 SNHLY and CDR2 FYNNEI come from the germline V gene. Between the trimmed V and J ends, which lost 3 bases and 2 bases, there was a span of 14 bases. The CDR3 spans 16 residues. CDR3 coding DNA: TGTGCCAGCAGTGATTACCGTAGCGAAGCCTACAATGAGCAGTTCTTC. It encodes CASSDYRSEAYNEQFF.

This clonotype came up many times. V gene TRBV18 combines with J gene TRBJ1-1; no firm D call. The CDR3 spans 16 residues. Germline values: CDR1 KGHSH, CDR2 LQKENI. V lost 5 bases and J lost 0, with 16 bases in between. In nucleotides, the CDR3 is TGTGCCAGCTCAGGAATGGGTGAGGCGGTGAACACTGAAGCTTTCTTT. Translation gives CASSGMGEAVNTEAFF.

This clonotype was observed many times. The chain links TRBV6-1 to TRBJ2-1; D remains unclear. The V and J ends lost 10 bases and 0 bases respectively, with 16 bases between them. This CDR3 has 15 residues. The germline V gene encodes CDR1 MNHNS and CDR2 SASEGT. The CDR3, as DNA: TGTGCCACCCGTGTGGAGATTGGCTCCTACAATGAGCAGTTCTTC. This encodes CATRVEIGSYNEQFF.